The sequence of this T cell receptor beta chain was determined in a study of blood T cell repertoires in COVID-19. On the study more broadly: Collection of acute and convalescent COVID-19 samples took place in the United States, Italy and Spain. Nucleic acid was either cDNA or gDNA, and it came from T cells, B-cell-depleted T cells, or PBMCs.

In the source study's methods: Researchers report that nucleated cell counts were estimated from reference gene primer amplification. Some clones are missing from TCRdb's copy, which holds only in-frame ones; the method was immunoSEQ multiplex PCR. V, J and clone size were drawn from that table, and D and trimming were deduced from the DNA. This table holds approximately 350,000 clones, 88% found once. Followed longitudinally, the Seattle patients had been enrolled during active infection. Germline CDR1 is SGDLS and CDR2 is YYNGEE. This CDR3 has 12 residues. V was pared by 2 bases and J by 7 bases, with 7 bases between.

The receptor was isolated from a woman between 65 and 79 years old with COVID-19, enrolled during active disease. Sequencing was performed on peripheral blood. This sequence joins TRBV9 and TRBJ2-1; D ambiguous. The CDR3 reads CASSVTKNEQFF. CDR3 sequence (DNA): TGTGCCAGCAGCGTTACAAAGAATGAGCAGTTCTTC.